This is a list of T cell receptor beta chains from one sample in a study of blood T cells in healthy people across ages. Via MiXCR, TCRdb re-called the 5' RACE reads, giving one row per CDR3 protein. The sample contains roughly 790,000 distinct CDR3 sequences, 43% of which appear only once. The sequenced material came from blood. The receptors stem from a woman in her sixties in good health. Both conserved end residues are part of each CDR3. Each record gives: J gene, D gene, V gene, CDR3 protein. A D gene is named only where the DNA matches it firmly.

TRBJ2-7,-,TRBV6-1,CASSEQNRVAYEQYF
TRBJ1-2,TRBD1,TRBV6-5,CASRKTGFYGYTF
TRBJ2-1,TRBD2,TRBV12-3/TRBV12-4,CASRTSGGYNEQFF
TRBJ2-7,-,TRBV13,CASSPLGWGYEQYF
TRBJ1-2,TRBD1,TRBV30,CAWRVVAGGQGYTF
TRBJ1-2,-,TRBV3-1,CASSLRPPRDGYTF
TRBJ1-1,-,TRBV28,CASSLSSGGTEAFF
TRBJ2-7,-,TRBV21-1,CASSSWTGGGEQYF
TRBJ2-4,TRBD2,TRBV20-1,CSARRREGVDIQYF
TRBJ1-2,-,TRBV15,CATSRDQAGGYGYTF
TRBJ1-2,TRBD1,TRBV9,CASSVAQGARGYTF
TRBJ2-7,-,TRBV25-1,CASSDQGQRYEQYF
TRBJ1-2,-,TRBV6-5,CASSYSGKLDYGYTF
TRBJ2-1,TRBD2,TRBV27,CASSPPTSGAYNEQFF
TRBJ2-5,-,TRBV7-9,CASSSLVGFSGETQYF
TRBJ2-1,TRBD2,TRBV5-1,CASCLAGASYNEQFF
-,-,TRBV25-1,CASSEYTVPYEQYF